Sequencing of this T cell receptor beta chain was carried out in a study of blood T cell repertoires in COVID-19. In germline, CDR1 is SGHVS, CDR2 FQNEAQ. The CDR3 has 13 amino acids. The V and J ends lost 3 bases and 1 base respectively, with 6 bases between them. Authors' analysis steps: Amplification from reference gene primers served as the basis for estimated nucleated cell counts. The repertoire was sequenced with immunoSEQ multiplex PCR; TCRdb's copy has only in-frame clones and lacks some. The DNA was the basis for D and trimming; V, J and clone size are from that table. Here the sample spans under 300,000 clones, roughly 90% being singletons.

This clonotype was obtained from a man aged 55 to 70 who had recovered from COVID-19. The chain employs TRBV7-8 and TRBJ1-1; D not resolved. Sequenced: peripheral blood. CDR3 amino acids: CASSFTSNTEAFF. For the CDR3, the DNA is TGTGCCAGCAGCTTTACATCGAACACTGAAGCTTTCTTT.